This TCR beta chain was recorded in a study of shared clonotypes between healthy human individuals. Produced via immunoSEQ multiplex PCR; TCRdb's table is partial and in-frame only. The sample contains about 1 million clones, approximately 76% of which appear only once. The germline V gene encodes CDR1 GTSNPN and CDR2 SVGIG (reference sequence). The CDR3 is 13 amino acids. V lost 3 bases to trimming and J lost 4 bases, with 9 bases between them. This chain links TRBV30 with TRBJ1-4, with D perhaps TRBD1 (6 bases). Sequencing was done on a sample of memory CD4+ T cells sorted from blood. Subset specified: CD45RA-negative fraction. The source is a man aged 18 to 29 in good health. CDR3 loop: CAWRRQVNEKLFF. The CDR3 nucleotides are TGTGCCTGGAGGCGACAGGTTAATGAAAAACTGTTTTTT.